By frequency in the sample, the clone carrying this TCR beta chain is medium-sized. Antigen unknown. Trimming removed 0 bases from V and 1 base from J, with 4 bases in between. The length of the CDR3 is 15 residues. Germline V gives CDR1 MRHNA, CDR2 SNTAGT. These data are taken from a study of cytomegalovirus exposure and HLA in healthy donors. About the study: Unique TCRs numbering around 85 million, obtained from HLA-typed donors, made up an early data release. Findings and caveats of the study: Despite most TCR sequences being rare, some public TCRs occurred in many donors. Previous analysis showed most TCR beta V segments were productive about 90% or about 30% of the time. Analyzed later, association rates of TCRs varied across HLA loci, with DRB1 most and HLA-C fewest.

Researchers ran the PCR with 60 Vbeta and 13 Jbeta primers. Here immunoSEQ multiplex PCR was the method, and the copy in TCRdb shows in-frame clones only, minus some. The sample shows approximately 140,000 clones, just under 85% of them seen only once. The material sequenced was PBMCs. V gene TRBV6-4 combines with J gene TRBJ2-6; D gene ambiguous. The origin of this receptor is a boy younger than 10 in good health and CMV-seronegative. The CDR3 coding sequence is TGTGCCAGCAGTGACTCGTTATCTGGGGCCAACGTCCTGACTTTC. Its translation is CASSDSLSGANVLTF.